The 2 T cell receptor beta chains reported below all come from one sample, sequenced in a study of PD-1 blockade in classical Hodgkin lymphoma. Indicated time point: cycle 4 day 1 (C4D1), after 6 weeks of nivolumab. Each and every patient relapsed after autologous stem cell transplantation, and patients got differing brentuximab vedotin exposure. Assay used: immunoSEQ multiplex PCR; TCRdb lists only in-frame clones, some missing. The table records around 25,000 clones, about 81% of them present only once. The material sequenced was peripheral blood mononuclear cells (PBMCs), taken before the fourth cycle of nivolumab. Receptor source: a human donor with classical Hodgkin lymphoma.

The chain employs TRBV9 and TRBJ1-5; no reliable D call. This CDR3 comprises 12 residues. V was trimmed by 7 bases and J by 8 bases, leaving 13 bases between them. The germline gives CDR1 SGDLS, CDR2 YYNGEE. Written as DNA, the CDR3 is TGTGCCAGCGGCAGCGGAGCTGAGCCCCAGCATTTT. Residues: CASGSGAEPQHF. Based on the CDR3 plus reference TRBV9 and TRBJ1-5, the full variable domain is DSGVTQTPKHLITATGQRVTLRCSPRSGDLSVYWYQQSLDQGLQFLIQYYNGEERAKGNILERFSAQQFPDLHSELNLSSLELGDSALYFCASGSGAEPQHFGDGTRLSIL.

The chain recombines TRBV5-1 with TRBJ2-3, with 9 bases that match TRBD2. Germline V CDR1 and CDR2: SGHRS, YFSETQ. The CDR3 extends over 15 amino acids. The J segment lost 4 bases and the V segment lost 1 base, leaving 4 bases of the junction unmatched. CDR3 sequence (DNA): TGCGCCAGCAGCTTGAGGGAGCGGGGGGCAGATACGCAGTATTTT. It is translated as CASSLRERGADTQYF.